These 30 T cell receptor beta chains originate from one sample sequenced in a study of beta chain features in type 1 diabetes. Points from the study as a whole: Type 1 diabetes patients showed a moderate but significant shortening of TCRB CDR3s in all four CD4+ subsets.

The antigens these receptors bind are not known. The sequenced template was cDNA made from the entire isolated RNA. Data came from immunoSEQ multiplex PCR; TCRdb stores just in-frame clones and leaves some out. In the table there are roughly 350,000 clones, around a tenth of which are singletons. The sample was central memory CD4+ T cells from blood. The receptors were sampled from a man aged 25-45 years with type 1 diabetes.

The chain is built from TRBV6-5 and TRBJ2-3, with D unresolved. Germline assignment: CDR1 MNHEY and CDR2 SVGAGI. V gave up 6 bases and J gave up 0 bases, with 10 bases separating them. The CDR3 contains 14 residues. The CDR3 region has the DNA TGTGCCAGCAGCCGTCGGGTCAGCACAGATACGCAGTATTTT. The encoded protein is CASSRRVSTDTQYF.

This clone was recorded a few times. The chain uses TRBV19 and TRBJ2-1; TRBD2 matches at 7 bases. The V and J ends lost 8 bases and 5 bases, in that order; junction bases with no gene match: 3. CDR3 length equals 12 residues. From germline, CDR1 is LNHDA and CDR2 SQIVND (reference sequence). CDR3 residues: CASLAVNNEQFF. The CDR3 DNA follows: TGTGCCAGTCTAGCGGTAAACAATGAGCAGTTCTTC.

The chain has TRBV14 and TRBJ2-1; D is perhaps TRBD1 (5 bases). V was trimmed by 5 bases and J by 0 bases, leaving 11 bases between them. The CDR3 totals 15 residues. From germline, CDR1 is SGHDN and CDR2 FVKESK. The CDR3 sequence is CASSKTENSYNEQFF. DNA of the CDR3: TGTGCCAGCAGCAAGACAGAAAACTCCTACAATGAGCAGTTCTTC.

This clone appeared many times. The chain couples TRBV7-2 to TRBJ1-5; D possibly corresponds to TRBD1 (5 bases). Trimming left V 5 bases short and J 3 bases short, with 14 bases between. The CDR3 has 15 residues. The V gene's germline CDR1 is SGHTA and CDR2 FQGNSA. The CDR3 region has the DNA TGTGCCAGCAGCCTACAGTGGGGCGTCAATCAGCCCCAGCATTTT. Translated: CASSLQWGVNQPQHF.

This sequence joins TRBV6-6 and TRBJ1-1, with D possibly TRBD1 on 5 matching bases. Trimming removed 5 bases from V and 3 bases from J, with 10 bases in between. CDR3 length: 13 residues. CDR1 is MNHNY and CDR2 is SVGAGI in the germline V gene (reference sequence). The CDR3 is CASSGWGDTEAFF. CDR3 DNA sequence: TGTGCCAGCAGTGGCTGGGGGGACACTGAAGCTTTCTTT.

This sequence joins TRBV4-3 and TRBJ1-4; D gene unclear. CDR1 and CDR2 from the germline V gene are LGHNA and YSLEER. The CDR3 has 16 residues. V lost 4 bases, J lost 6 bases, and 18 bases lay in between. Here the CDR3 DNA reads TGCGCCAGCAGCCTCTCAGCCGGAGGCTGGGATGAAAAACTGTTTTTT. Amino acids: CASSLSAGGWDEKLFF.

This clone has at least ten counts. In nucleotides, the CDR3 is TGTGCCAGCAGTCCCGTCACGACAGATACGCAGTATTTT. This gives the protein CASSPVTTDTQYF. The chain couples TRBV28 to TRBJ2-3; unclear D gene. There are 13 residues in the CDR3. Trimming stripped 5 bases from V and 3 bases from J, with 9 bases between. CDR1 is MDHEN and CDR2 is SYDVKM in the germline V gene.

The chain has TRBV19 and TRBJ2-7; D gene unclear. This CDR3 contains 12 residues. Trimming left V 2 bases short and J 6 bases short, with 8 bases between. Germline assignment: CDR1 LNHDA and CDR2 SQIVND (reference sequence). The CDR3 reads CASSIQGFEQYF. The CDR3 bases are TGTGCCAGTAGTATACAAGGGTTCGAGCAGTACTTC. The full variable domain, its missing parts supplied by reference TRBV19 and TRBJ2-7, is DGGITQSPKYLFRKEGQNVTLSCEQNLNHDAMYWYRQDPGQGLRLIYYSQIVNDFQKGDIAEGYSVSREKKESFPLTVTSAQKNPTAFYLCASSIQGFEQYFGPGTRLTVT.

This clone was observed many times. J is TRBJ2-7 and V is TRBV28; tentatively, D is TRBD1 (6 bases). Germline CDR1 reads MDHEN; CDR2 reads SYDVKM. The V and J ends lost 6 bases and 2 bases respectively, with 8 bases between them. This CDR3 contains 12 residues. CDR3 nucleotides: TGTGCCAGCAGAGCAGGGGCCTACGAGCAGTACTTC. Translating gives CASRAGAYEQYF.

A few counts support this clone. The junction departs from the called germline gene at one end, perhaps through a read error. This specimen includes other DNA sequences encoding the same CDR3. The chain couples TRBV2 to TRBJ2-2; 8 bases map to TRBD2. The CDR3 runs to 14 residues. CDR1 is SNHLY and CDR2 is FYNNEI in the germline V gene. The CDR3 loop is CASRTSAGNGELFF. The DNA of the CDR3 is TGTGCCAGCAGGACTAGCGCCGGGAACGGGGAGCTGTTCTTT.

This clone was counted between two and nine times. V and J are TRBV10-3 and TRBJ1-1; a weak D match, TRBD1 (5 bases). The CDR3 totals 14 residues. Germline CDR1 and CDR2: ENHRY and SYGVKD. Trimming stripped 8 bases from V and 1 base from J, with 14 bases between. The CDR3: CAIRESQGNTEAFF. The CDR3 DNA reads as TGTGCCATCCGAGAATCCCAGGGGAACACTGAAGCTTTCTTT.

This chain connects TRBV2 to TRBJ2-3, with 9 bases aligning to TRBD1. Germline V lookup: CDR1 SNHLY, CDR2 FYNNEI. The CDR3 spans 15 residues. Germline trimming cut 5 bases from V and 1 base from J; bases unmatched to any gene: 4. CDR3 in amino acids: CASSLRTGGTDTQYF. In nucleotides, the CDR3 is TGTGCCAGCAGTCTTCGGACAGGGGGCACAGATACGCAGTATTTT.

The chain has TRBV19 and TRBJ2-1, with 8 bases fitting TRBD1. Unmatched junction bases numbered 5, after V lost 6 bases and J lost 1 base. Germline loops: CDR1 LNHDA, CDR2 SQIVND (reference sequence). The CDR3 sequence is 15 residues long. CDR3 residues: CASRTGDTSYNEQFF. DNA of the CDR3: TGTGCCAGTAGGACAGGGGACACTTCCTACAATGAGCAGTTCTTC.

This clone has more than one count but fewer than ten. The rearrangement links TRBV7-9 to TRBJ1-1; perhaps TRBD1 as D (5 bases). From germline, CDR1 is SEHNR and CDR2 FQNEAQ (reference sequence). The ends were cut back, 6 bases at V and 3 bases at J, with 20 bases in the middle. This CDR3 is 16 amino acids long. The CDR3 spells CASSYSPGRGDTEAFF. The CDR3 region has the DNA TGTGCCAGCAGTTATTCTCCGGGACGTGGGGACACTGAAGCTTTCTTT.

The chain couples TRBV7-3 to TRBJ2-7, with D unclear. V was pared by 2 bases and J by 2 bases, with 7 bases between. Germline CDR1 reads SGHTA; CDR2 reads FQGTGA. This CDR3 comprises 13 residues. The CDR3 nucleotides read TGTGCCAGCAGCTTAGACACGGCCTACGAGCAGTACTTC. It specifies CASSLDTAYEQYF.

The sample holds many counts of this clone. This chain joins TRBV27 and TRBJ1-4; tentative D call: TRBD1 (5 bases). The germline V and J ends were trimmed by 7 bases and 7 bases, with 16 bases remaining between them. The CDR3 is 14 amino acids. The V gene's germline CDR1 is MNHEY and CDR2 SMNVEV (reference sequence). The CDR3: CASTKLVGGEKLFF. CDR3 in DNA: TGTGCCAGCACTAAATTAGTGGGGGGTGAAAAACTGTTTTTT. Full variable domain (remainder filled in from reference TRBV27 and TRBJ1-4): EAQVTQNPRYLITVTGKKLTVTCSQNMNHEYMSWYRQDPGLGLRQIYYSMNVEVTDKGDVPEGYKVSRKEKRNFPLILESPSPNQTSLYFCASTKLVGGEKLFFGSGTQLSVL.

This clone was found a few times. This sequence joins TRBV11-1 and TRBJ1-1; D is uncertain. From germline, CDR1 is SGHAT and CDR2 FQDESV (reference sequence). The CDR3 is made up of 12 amino acids. V lost 5 bases, J lost 8 bases, and 12 bases lay in between. CDR3 loop: CASSPEWQEAFF. The CDR3 coding sequence is TGTGCCAGCAGCCCAGAGTGGCAGGAAGCTTTCTTT.

This clone was recorded at least ten times. This rearrangement joins TRBV28 to TRBJ1-4; TRBD1 aligns across 10 bases. The V gene end was trimmed by 8 bases and the J gene end by 6 bases; junction bases not matched to a gene: 6. The CDR3 runs 14 residues. Germline V gives CDR1 MDHEN, CDR2 SYDVKM. The CDR3 DNA follows: TGTGCCAGCCACGACAGGGGGCGCGATGAAAAACTGTTTTTT. Protein product: CASHDRGRDEKLFF.

Turning to this clone: At one end, the junction sequence differs from germline, possibly due to a read error. The chain recombines TRBV15 with TRBJ2-5; 8 bases fit TRBD1. The germline V gene encodes CDR1 LNHNV and CDR2 YYDKDF (reference sequence). The CDR3 runs 13 residues. The CDR3 here is CATSPGTGEAQYF. The DNA for the CDR3 is TGTGCCACCAGCCCAGGGACAGGAGAGGCCCAGTACTTC.

Only a few counts were recorded for this clone. This chain uses TRBV27 with TRBJ1-2; 12 positions agree with TRBD1. CDR1 and CDR2 (germline): MNHEY, SMNVEV (reference sequence). This CDR3 has 16 residues. The V segment lost 5 bases and the J segment 8 bases; nucleotides outside the gene matches: 12. CDR3 loop: CASSPSQGQGASGYTF. CDR3 in DNA: TGTGCCAGCAGTCCCTCCCAGGGACAGGGGGCTAGCGGCTACACCTTC.

This clone was seen only a few times. The chain recombines TRBV7-2 with TRBJ2-1, with TRBD2 identical over 12 bases. Trimming removed 4 bases from V and 9 bases from J; junction bases left unmatched: 10. Germline V gene sequence: CDR1 SGHTA, CDR2 FQGNSA. The CDR3 has 16 amino acids. The CDR3 bases are TGTGCCAGCAGCTCTCTAGCGGGAGGGCCCTTTGTTGAGCAGTTCTTC. Translating it yields CASSSLAGGPFVEQFF.

In DNA form, the CDR3 reads TGTGCCAGCAGCTTAGATCCAGAACAGCCCCAGCATTTT. Translated, it gives CASSLDPEQPQHF. This sequence joins TRBV7-9 and TRBJ1-5; unclear D gene. The CDR3 loop spans 13 amino acids. Germline loops: CDR1 SEHNR, CDR2 FQNEAQ (reference sequence). The V and J ends lost 1 base and 7 bases respectively, with 8 bases between them.

This chain links TRBV28 with TRBJ1-1; D ambiguous. The V end was cut by 6 bases, the J end by 9 bases, with 14 bases between. Germline CDR1 and CDR2: MDHEN and SYDVKM. CDR3 length: 12 amino acids. The CDR3 region is CASRPLRAQAFF. CDR3 coding DNA: TGTGCCAGCAGGCCACTTAGGGCCCAAGCTTTCTTT.

In its sample, this clone was seen a few times. The CDR3 spells CASSLGSATGELFF. The CDR3 DNA reads TGTGCCAGCAGTTTAGGGTCCGCCACCGGGGAGCTGTTTTTT. The chain employs TRBV28 and TRBJ2-2, with unresolved D. The ends were cut back, 2 bases at V and 4 bases at J, with 8 bases in the middle. Per germline, CDR1 MDHEN and CDR2 SYDVKM. This CDR3 has 14 amino acids.

CDR3 residues: CASSLAGGFETQYF. In nucleotides, the CDR3 is TGTGCCAGCAGTCTAGCGGGAGGATTTGAGACCCAGTACTTC. The chain carries TRBV27 and TRBJ2-5, with 11 bases identical to TRBD2. The J segment lost 5 bases and the V segment lost 5 bases, leaving 4 bases of the junction unmatched. Germline CDR1 is MNHEY and CDR2 is SMNVEV (reference sequence). There are 14 residues in the CDR3.

This clone was seen more than once but under ten times. The rearrangement joins TRBV5-1 to TRBJ1-1; 9 bases are shared with TRBD1. The CDR3 consists of 15 residues. V lost 4 bases, J lost 6 bases, and 10 bases stayed unmatched. In germline, CDR1 is SGHRS, CDR2 YFSETQ. The CDR3 region is CASSLEGTGSAEAFF. The CDR3 DNA reads TGCGCCAGCAGCCTGGAGGGGACAGGGAGTGCTGAAGCTTTCTTT. Looking up the rest from reference TRBV5-1 and TRBJ1-1 gives the full variable domain: KAGVTQTPRYLIKTRGQQVTLSCSPISGHRSVSWYQQTPGQGLQFLFEYFSETQRNKGNFPGRFSGRQFSNSRSEMNVSTLELGDSALYLCASSLEGTGSAEAFFGQGTRLTVV.

This sequence joins TRBV6-5 and TRBJ1-1; 9 nucleotides agree with TRBD1. V shed 4 bases, J shed 3 bases, and the junction held 9 bases outside the gene matches. Looked up from germline, CDR1 is MNHEY and CDR2 is SVGAGI. The CDR3 consists of 16 residues. CDR3 coding DNA: TGTGCCAGCAGTTCCGCCGGGACAGGGTTTGACACTGAAGCTTTCTTT. Translated, it gives CASSSAGTGFDTEAFF.

The chain joins TRBV5-1 to TRBJ2-6, with D perhaps TRBD1 (6 bases). CDR1 and CDR2 from the germline V gene are SGHRS and YFSETQ. V gave up 4 bases and J gave up 4 bases, with 12 bases separating them. The CDR3 is 15 amino acids. CDR3 DNA sequence: TGCGCCAGCAGCCCGACAGGATCAGGGGCCAACGTCCTGACTTTC. It translates to CASSPTGSGANVLTF.

This clone was recorded a few times. The rearrangement links TRBV29-1 to TRBJ1-2; D ambiguous. The V end was cut by 4 bases, the J end by 6 bases, with 21 bases between. The CDR3 covers 15 residues. Germline V lookup: CDR1 SQVTM, CDR2 ANQGSEA. The CDR3 reads CSVGMGWAQNDGYTF. The CDR3 DNA is TGCAGCGTTGGAATGGGGTGGGCCCAGAACGATGGCTACACCTTC.

The rearrangement links TRBV5-4 to TRBJ2-5; maybe TRBD2 (5 bases). V shed 4 bases and J shed 5 bases, with 15 bases lying between them. The CDR3 length is 14 residues. Germline-derived CDR1 and CDR2 are SGHNT and YYREEE (reference sequence). CDR3 in DNA: TGTGCCAGCAGCCCCGACTTGTCGGGGGAGACCCAGTACTTC. Translating gives CASSPDLSGETQYF.